The 17 T cell receptor beta chains in this list originate from one sample, sequenced in a study of T cells in Graves' hyperthyroidism and ophthalmopathy. Amplification of TCR beta CDR3 regions was performed using RNA transcripts as template. With the HTBI primer set, the TCR CDR3 went through a first round of RT-PCR. One entry per CDR3 protein results from TCRdb running MiXCR on the multiplex PCR reads. This table holds a few hundred thousand distinct CDR3 sequences, approximately 14% found once. The sample consisted of blood. These receptor sequences come from a woman aged 30 to 39 with Graves' hyperthyroidism.

This clonotype has ten or more counts. The genes are TRBV3-1 and TRBJ1-5, with D uncertain. Trimming left V 2 bases short and J 6 bases short, with 8 bases between. The germline CDR1 and CDR2 sequences are LGHDT and YNNKEL (reference sequence). This CDR3 is 13 amino acids long. The CDR3 coding sequence is TGTGCCAGCAGCCAACGGGGAGGTCAGCCCCAGCATTTT. Encoded protein: CASSQRGGQPQHF.

This clonotype showed up just a few times. J is TRBJ2-1 and V is TRBV27; TRBD2 might be the D (5 bases). This CDR3 region has 17 residues. The V end lost 1 base, the J end lost 4 bases, and 17 bases lay between the germline ends. CDR1 is MNHEY, CDR2 SMNVEV, per germline (reference sequence). Here the CDR3 reads CASSLLQEGPGYNEQFF. CDR3 nucleotide sequence: TGTGCCAGCAGTTTATTACAAGAGGGCCCAGGATACAATGAGCAGTTCTTC.

The chain carries TRBV4-1 and TRBJ2-7, with 9 nucleotides matching TRBD2. Per germline, CDR1 MGHRA and CDR2 YSYEKL. V gave up 2 bases and J gave up 5 bases; unmatched junction bases: 7. The CDR3 extends over 15 amino acids. CDR3 nucleotide sequence: TGCGCCAGCAGCCAATTAGGAATAGCGGGAGACGAGCAGTACTTC. Protein: CASSQLGIAGDEQYF.

This clonotype was seen at least ten times. The chain uses TRBV11-2 and TRBJ2-1, with 7 bases that match TRBD2. Germline V CDR1 and CDR2: SGHAT, FQNNGV. This CDR3 is 17 amino acids long. After removal of 5 bases from V and 2 bases from J, the junction contained 12 bases not matched to a gene. The CDR3 DNA is TGTGCCAGCAGCACACGACTAGCATCCCTTCCCTACAATGAGCAGTTCTTC. Protein sequence: CASSTRLASLPYNEQFF.

This clonotype was observed at least ten times. The rearrangement links TRBV12-3 or TRBV12-4 to TRBJ2-1; 8 bases line up with TRBD2. V shed 0 bases and J 7 bases; nucleotides not matched to a gene: 11. The CDR3 has 17 amino acids. CDR3 in amino acids: CASSLALFGTRGNEQFF. The CDR3 DNA follows: TGTGCCAGCAGTTTAGCGCTATTCGGGACTAGAGGAAATGAGCAGTTCTTC.

This clonotype was detected a few times. CDR3 DNA sequence: TGTGCCAGCAGTTTAGGAGTATCGGCGGGTTACACCTTC. This gives the protein CASSLGVSAGYTF. The chain has TRBV27 and TRBJ1-2; D call uncertain. Germline CDR1 and CDR2: MNHEY and SMNVEV (reference sequence). Trimming took 2 bases from V and 11 from J, leaving 15 bases between them. The CDR3 totals 13 residues.

This clonotype occurred many times. The CDR3 sequence is CSVVGRLTYEQYF. The CDR3 DNA is TGCAGCGTTGTTGGGAGGTTAACCTACGAGCAGTACTTC. The genes are TRBV29-1 and TRBJ2-7, with a tentative D call TRBD2 (6 bases). The CDR3 contains 13 residues. Germline CDR1 SQVTM, CDR2 ANQGSEA. V shed 4 bases and J shed 2 bases, with 12 bases lying between them.

V and J are TRBV2 and TRBJ2-2; no clear D gene. The V gene lost 2 bases and the J gene lost 6 bases, with 7 bases spanning the gap. This CDR3 region has 13 residues. Germline V CDR1 and CDR2: SNHLY, FYNNEI. The CDR3 region is CASSEYYAGELFF. The CDR3 coding sequence is TGTGCCAGCAGTGAATATTACGCCGGGGAGCTGTTTTTT.

This clonotype was seen a handful of times. One end of the junction does not line up with germline, which may come from a read error. This chain uses TRBV3-1 with TRBJ1-2; the D is unclear. Looked up from germline, CDR1 is LGHDT and CDR2 is YNNKEL (reference sequence). This CDR3 contains 13 residues. This CDR3 reads CTSSQNNPGGYTF. The CDR3 DNA is TGTACCAGCAGCCAAAATAATCCCGGCGGCTACACCTTC.

This clonotype was recorded many times. The rearrangement links TRBV7-2 to TRBJ1-2; 8 bases match TRBD1. Unmatched junction bases numbered 7, after V lost 5 bases and J lost 2 bases. The CDR3 spans 15 residues. In germline, CDR1 is SGHTA, CDR2 FQGNSA. The chain's CDR3 is CASSPRAGGNYGYTF. The CDR3 DNA is TGTGCCAGCAGCCCCAGGGCAGGGGGCAACTATGGCTACACCTTC.

This clonotype has ten or more counts. The gene calls are TRBV2 and TRBJ1-2; TRBD1 matches at 10 bases. V shed 4 bases and J 1 base; nucleotides not matched to a gene: 3. The CDR3 length is 15 residues. From germline, CDR1 is SNHLY and CDR2 FYNNEI. The DNA of the CDR3 is TGTGCCAGCAGTGGGGACAGGGGATATAACTATGGCTACACCTTC. This gives the protein CASSGDRGYNYGYTF.

The table lists this clonotype with many counts. The chain joins TRBV10-3 to TRBJ1-1, with D maybe TRBD1 (5 bases). The CDR3 loop spans 13 amino acids. Trimming left V 10 bases short and J 1 base short, with 13 bases between. CDR1 and CDR2 from the germline V gene are ENHRY and SYGVKD. CDR3 region: CATKGRTNTEAFF. The CDR3 coding sequence is TGTGCCACCAAGGGACGGACGAACACTGAAGCTTTCTTT.

The J gene is TRBJ2-3, the V gene TRBV20-1; 11 bases agree with TRBD2. The germline V gene encodes CDR1 DFQATT and CDR2 SNEGSKA (reference sequence). V trimming: 4 bases; J trimming: 4 bases; junction bases outside the gene matches: 10. The CDR3 has 16 amino acids. The CDR3 DNA follows: TGCAGTGCTACCGGACTAGCGGGTAGGAGGGCAGATACGCAGTATTTT. Translated: CSATGLAGRRADTQYF.

This clonotype was seen at least ten times. The chain is built from TRBV11-2 and TRBJ2-7, with 7 bases lining up with TRBD1. CDR1 and CDR2 from the germline V gene are SGHAT and FQNNGV. V shed 2 bases, J shed 6 bases, and the junction held 10 bases outside the gene matches. This CDR3 is 15 amino acids long. This CDR3 reads CASSLSFQGVGEQYF. The DNA of the CDR3 is TGTGCCAGCAGCTTATCATTCCAGGGGGTAGGCGAGCAGTACTTC.

The V gene is TRBV7-9, the J gene TRBJ2-7, with TRBD2 identical over 10 bases. Germline trimming cut 3 bases from V and 5 bases from J; bases unmatched to any gene: 4. This CDR3 spans 14 amino acids. CDR1 is SEHNR, CDR2 FQNEAQ, per germline (reference sequence). The CDR3 nucleotides are TGTGCCAGCAGCTTGACTAGCGGGTTCGACGAGCAGTACTTC. It is translated as CASSLTSGFDEQYF.

This clonotype occurred a few times. The chain employs TRBV7-6 and TRBJ1-1, with D unresolved. The V gene's germline CDR1 is SGHVS and CDR2 FNYEAQ. Trimming removed 3 bases from V and 0 bases from J, with 11 bases in between. This CDR3 spans 15 amino acids. The CDR3 is CASSLSPRLNTEAFF. The DNA for the CDR3 is TGTGCCAGCAGCTTGTCTCCTCGGTTGAACACTGAAGCTTTCTTT. Full variable domain (outside the CDR3, taken from reference TRBV7-6 and TRBJ1-1): GAGVSQSPRYKVTKRGQDVALRCDPISGHVSLYWYRQALGQGPEFLTYFNYEAQQDKSGLPNDRFSAERPEGSISTLTIQRTEQRDSAMYRCASSLSPRLNTEAFFGQGTRLTVV.

This clonotype was seen more than once but under ten times. The chain carries TRBV30 and TRBJ2-7; D is unresolved. The CDR3 sequence is 14 residues long. Trimming took 0 bases from V and 3 from J, leaving 12 bases between them. The germline gives CDR1 GTSNPN, CDR2 SVGIG (reference sequence). CDR3 DNA: TGTGCCTGGAGTGTACGGGCAGAAGGCTACGAGCAGTACTTC. Translating gives CAWSVRAEGYEQYF. Combining the CDR3 with reference TRBV30 and TRBJ2-7 gives the whole variable domain SQTIHQWPATLVQPVGSPLSLECTVEGTSNPNLYWYRQAAGRGLQLLFYSVGIGQISSEVPQNLSASRPQDRQFILSSKKLLLSDSGFYLCAWSVRAEGYEQYFGPGTRLTVT.